The present entry profiles one T cell receptor beta chain with its context. The assay was immunoSEQ multiplex PCR, and TCRdb's table has in-frame clones only and misses some. The table records fewer than 12,000 clones, approximately 94% of them present only once. This CDR3 comprises 17 residues. The J segment lost 4 bases and the V segment lost 3 bases, leaving 8 bases of the junction unmatched. Germline V gene data show CDR1 as LNHDA and CDR2 as SQIVND (reference sequence). These data come from a study of technical replicates of blood from four donors. Sequenced: PBMCs. The J gene is TRBJ2-3, the V gene TRBV19; 12 bases fit TRBD2. The sequence came from a human donor in good health. The CDR3 reads CASSILTSGSRADTQYF. CDR3 in DNA: TGTGCCAGTAGTATCTTGACTAGCGGGAGTAGGGCAGATACGCAGTATTTT.